The rows below give T cell receptor beta chains drawn from one sample of a study of T cell clonotyping in hematopoietic cell transplantation. The table came from immunoSEQ multiplex PCR; TCRdb's copy has only in-frame clones and leaves some out. The sample records about 27,000 clones, around 70% being singletons. The material was peripheral blood mononuclear cells, obtained before stem cell transplant. The receptors shown here come from a man aged 45-65 years with myelodysplastic syndrome. Some clones in this sample may be carry-over from other donors' samples. Both conserved end residues are trimmed from each CDR3.

TRBJ2-5,TRBV30,AWSSPGLGQETQY
TRBJ1-2,TRBV29-1,SAGQGNYGYT
TRBJ1-2,TRBV2,ASNTVNYGYT
TRBJ1-2,TRBV28,ASSTGDYGYT
TRBJ1-2,TRBV29-1,SVRSISGGYT
TRBJ2-5,TRBV7-2,ASRRPPQETQY
TRBJ2-7,TRBV7-9,ASSWGSDEQY
TRBJ1-6,TRBV5-1,ASSPAGTESSPLH
TRBJ1-1,TRBV11-2,ASSPFSSNEAF
TRBJ1-5,TRBV30,AWSVGARGPYNQPQH
TRBJ2-1,TRBV5-1,ASSELAGGNNEQF
TRBJ1-1,TRBV30,AFDRPPSEAF
TRBJ2-7,TRBV5-6,ASSLSTEGEQY
TRBJ2-3,TRBV30,AWSVRDDTQY
TRBJ2-7,TRBV4-1,ASSPGTGYYEQY
TRBJ2-2,TRBV6-5,ASSPQGFYTGELF
TRBJ2-3,TRBV25-1,ASSESSVAITDTQY
TRBJ1-2,TRBV2,ASSPGSYGYT